This T cell receptor (beta chain) was observed in a study of technical replicates of blood from a few donors. TCRdb's copy holds only in-frame clones and misses some; the assay was immunoSEQ multiplex PCR. The data contain about 68,000 clones, about 97% of them singletons. Trimming cost V 5 bases and J 1 base, with 15 bases left between them. The germline V gene encodes CDR1 GTSNPN and CDR2 SVGIG (reference sequence). CDR3 length equals 14 residues. V gene TRBV30 combines with J gene TRBJ2-7; D not resolved. Input material: T cells isolated from PBMCs. The sequence was collected from a human donor in good health. Here the CDR3 DNA reads TGTGCCTGGGCGTCCGCCCCCGGGTCCTACGAGCAGTACTTC. It yields the protein CAWASAPGSYEQYF. The whole variable domain, filled in from reference TRBV30 and TRBJ2-7, reads SQTIHQWPATLVQPVGSPLSLECTVEGTSNPNLYWYRQAAGRGLQLLFYSVGIGQISSEVPQNLSASRPQDRQFILSSKKLLLSDSGFYLCAWASAPGSYEQYFGPGTRLTVT.